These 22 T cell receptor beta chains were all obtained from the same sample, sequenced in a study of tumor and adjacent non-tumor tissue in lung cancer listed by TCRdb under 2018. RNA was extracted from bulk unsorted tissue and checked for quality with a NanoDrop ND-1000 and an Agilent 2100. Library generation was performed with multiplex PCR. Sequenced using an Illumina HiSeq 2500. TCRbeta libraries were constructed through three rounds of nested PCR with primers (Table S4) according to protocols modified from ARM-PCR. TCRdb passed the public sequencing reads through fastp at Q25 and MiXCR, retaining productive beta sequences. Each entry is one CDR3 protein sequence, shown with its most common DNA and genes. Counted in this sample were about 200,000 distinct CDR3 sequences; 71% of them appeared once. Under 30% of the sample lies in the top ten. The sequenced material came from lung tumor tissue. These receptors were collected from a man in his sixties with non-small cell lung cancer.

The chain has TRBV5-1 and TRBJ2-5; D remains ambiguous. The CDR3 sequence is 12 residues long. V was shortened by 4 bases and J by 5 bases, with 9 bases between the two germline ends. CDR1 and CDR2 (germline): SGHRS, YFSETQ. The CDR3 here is CASSLSDETQYF. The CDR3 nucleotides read TGCGCCAGCAGCCTGAGTGACGAGACCCAGTACTTC.

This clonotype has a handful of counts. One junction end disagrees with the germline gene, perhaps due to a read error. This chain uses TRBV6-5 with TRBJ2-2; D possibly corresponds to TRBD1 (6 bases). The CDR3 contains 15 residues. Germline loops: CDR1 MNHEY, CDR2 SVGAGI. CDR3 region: CASSYSGTNTGELFF. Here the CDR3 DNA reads TGTGCCAGCAGTTACTCAGGGACAAACACCGGGGAGCTATTTTTT.

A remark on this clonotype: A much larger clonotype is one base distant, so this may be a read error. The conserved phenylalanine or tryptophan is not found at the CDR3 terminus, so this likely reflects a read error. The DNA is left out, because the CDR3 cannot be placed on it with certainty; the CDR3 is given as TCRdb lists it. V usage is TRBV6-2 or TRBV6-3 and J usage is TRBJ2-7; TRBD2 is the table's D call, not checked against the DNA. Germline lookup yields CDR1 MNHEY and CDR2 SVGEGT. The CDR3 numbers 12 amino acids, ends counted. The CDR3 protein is CASTHPAGEGYL.

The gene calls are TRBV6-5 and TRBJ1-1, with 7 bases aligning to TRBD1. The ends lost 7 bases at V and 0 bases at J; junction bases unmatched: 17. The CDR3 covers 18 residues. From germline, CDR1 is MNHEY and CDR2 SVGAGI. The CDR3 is CASIKLIGGTGLNTEAFF. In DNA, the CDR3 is TGTGCCAGCATCAAACTCATAGGGGGCACGGGCTTGAACACTGAAGCTTTCTTT.

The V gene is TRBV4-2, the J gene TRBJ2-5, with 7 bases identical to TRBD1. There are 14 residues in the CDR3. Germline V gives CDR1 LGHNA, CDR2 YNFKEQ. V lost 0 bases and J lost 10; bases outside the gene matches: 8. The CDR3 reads CASSQDLRGQNQYF. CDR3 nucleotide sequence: TGTGCCAGCAGCCAAGATCTCCGGGGACAGAACCAGTACTTC.

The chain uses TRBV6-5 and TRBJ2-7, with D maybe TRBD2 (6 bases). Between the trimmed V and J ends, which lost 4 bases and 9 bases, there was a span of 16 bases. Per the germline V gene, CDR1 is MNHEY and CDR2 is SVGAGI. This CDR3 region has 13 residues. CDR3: CASSSPGLPLQYF. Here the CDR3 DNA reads TGTGCCAGCAGTTCCCCGGGACTTCCGTTGCAGTACTTC.

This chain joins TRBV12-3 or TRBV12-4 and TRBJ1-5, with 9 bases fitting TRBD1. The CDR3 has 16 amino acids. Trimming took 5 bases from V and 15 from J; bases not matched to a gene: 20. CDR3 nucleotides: TGTGCCAGCAGTCCCCTCGGGACAGGGAGCAATCAGTCCCGGCATTTT. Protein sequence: CASSPLGTGSNQSRHF.

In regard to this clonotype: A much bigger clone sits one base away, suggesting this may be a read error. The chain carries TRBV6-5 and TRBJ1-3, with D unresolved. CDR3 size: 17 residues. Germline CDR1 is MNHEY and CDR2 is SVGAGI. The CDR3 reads CASSYSLTASSANTIYF. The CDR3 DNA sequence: TGTGCCAGCAGTTATTCCCTTACAGCCTCCTCTGCAAACACCATATATTTT.

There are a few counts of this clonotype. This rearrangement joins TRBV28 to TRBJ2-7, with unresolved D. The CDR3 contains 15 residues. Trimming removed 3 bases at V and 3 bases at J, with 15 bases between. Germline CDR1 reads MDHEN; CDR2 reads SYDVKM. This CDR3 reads CASSFSGLGIYEQYF. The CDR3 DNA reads TGTGCCAGCAGTTTTAGTGGGTTAGGGATCTACGAGCAGTACTTC.

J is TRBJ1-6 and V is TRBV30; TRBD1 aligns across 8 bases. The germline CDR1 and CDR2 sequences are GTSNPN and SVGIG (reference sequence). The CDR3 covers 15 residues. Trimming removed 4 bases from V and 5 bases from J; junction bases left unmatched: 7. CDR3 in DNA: TGTGCCTGGACCTCAGGGGGCACGAATAATTCACCCCTCCACTTT. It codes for CAWTSGGTNNSPLHF.

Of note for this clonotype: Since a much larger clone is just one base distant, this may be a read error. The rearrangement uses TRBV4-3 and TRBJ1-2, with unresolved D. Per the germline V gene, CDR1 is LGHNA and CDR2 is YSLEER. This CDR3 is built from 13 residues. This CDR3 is CTSSQTRFGGYTF. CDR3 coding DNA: TGCACCAGCAGCCAGACAAGATTCGGAGGCTACACCTTC.

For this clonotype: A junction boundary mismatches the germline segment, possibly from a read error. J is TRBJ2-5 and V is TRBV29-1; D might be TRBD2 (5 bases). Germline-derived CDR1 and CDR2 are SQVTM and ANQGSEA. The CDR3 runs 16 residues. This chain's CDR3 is CSVEDLEWAGQETKYF. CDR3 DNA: TGCAGCGTTGAAGATCTTGAATGGGCGGGTCAAGAGACCAAGTACTTC.

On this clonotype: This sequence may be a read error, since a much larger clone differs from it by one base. The CDR3 nucleotides read TGTGCCAGCACCTTAGATAGGAATGAGGGTACGCAGTATTTT. This gives the protein CASTLDRNEGTQYF. The chain recombines TRBV11-2 with TRBJ2-3, with D perhaps matching TRBD2 (5 bases). This CDR3 comprises 14 residues. Germline CDR1 reads SGHAT; CDR2 reads FQNNGV.

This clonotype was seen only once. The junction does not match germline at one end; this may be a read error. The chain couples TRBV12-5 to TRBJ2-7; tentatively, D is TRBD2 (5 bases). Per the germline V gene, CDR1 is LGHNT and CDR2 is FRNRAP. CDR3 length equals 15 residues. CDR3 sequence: CASDLDHTGSYKQYF. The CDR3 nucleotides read TGTGCTAGTGATTTGGACCACACGGGGAGCTACAAGCAGTACTTC.

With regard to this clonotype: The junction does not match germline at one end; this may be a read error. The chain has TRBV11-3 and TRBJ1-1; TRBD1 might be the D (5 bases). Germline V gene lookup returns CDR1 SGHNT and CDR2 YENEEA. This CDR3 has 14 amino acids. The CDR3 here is CTSSSEGRWSEAFF. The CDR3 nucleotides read TGTACCAGCAGCTCCGAGGGGAGATGGTCTGAAGCTTTCTTT.

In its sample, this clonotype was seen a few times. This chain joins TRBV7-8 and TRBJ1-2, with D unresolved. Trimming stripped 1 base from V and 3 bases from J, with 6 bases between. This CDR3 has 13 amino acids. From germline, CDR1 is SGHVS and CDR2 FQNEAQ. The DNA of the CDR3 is TGTGCCAGCAGCTTAGGAGTGGACTATGGCTACACCTTC. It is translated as CASSLGVDYGYTF.

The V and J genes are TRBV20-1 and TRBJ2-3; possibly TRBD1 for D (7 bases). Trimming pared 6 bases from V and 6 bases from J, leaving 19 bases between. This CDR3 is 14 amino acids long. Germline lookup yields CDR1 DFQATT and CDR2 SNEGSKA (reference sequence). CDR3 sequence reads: CSAPSRGAWDTQYF. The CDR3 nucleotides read TGCAGTGCCCCAAGCAGGGGGGCCTGGGATACGCAGTATTTT.

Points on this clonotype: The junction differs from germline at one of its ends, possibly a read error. The CDR3 DNA reads TGCAGCGTTTATTCCGGACAGGGGCCGAAGAACTATGACTACACCTTC. As protein: CSVYSGQGPKNYDYTF. The chain employs TRBV29-1 and TRBJ1-2, with TRBD1 matching over 9 bases. Germline CDR1 and CDR2: SQVTM and ANQGSEA. This CDR3 has 16 amino acids.

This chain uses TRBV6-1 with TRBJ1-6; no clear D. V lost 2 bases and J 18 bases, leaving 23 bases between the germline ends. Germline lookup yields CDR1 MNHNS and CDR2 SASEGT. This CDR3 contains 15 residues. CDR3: CASSESGVESSLPHF. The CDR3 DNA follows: TGTGCCAGCAGTGAATCGGGAGTTGAGAGTTCACTCCCCCACTTT.

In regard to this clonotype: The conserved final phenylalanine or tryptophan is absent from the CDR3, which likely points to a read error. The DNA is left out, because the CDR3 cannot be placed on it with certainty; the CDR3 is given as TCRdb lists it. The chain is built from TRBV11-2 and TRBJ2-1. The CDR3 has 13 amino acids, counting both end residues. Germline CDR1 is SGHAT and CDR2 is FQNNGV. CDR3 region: CVSSSAFYNEQSY.

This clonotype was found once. The CDR3 DNA sequence: TGCGCCAGCAGCTGCGGGAGCGGAGAGACCCAGTACTTC. It codes for CASSCGSGETQYF. J is TRBJ2-5 and V is TRBV5-1, with 7 bases identical to TRBD2. V shed 3 bases and J 4 bases; nucleotides not matched to a gene: 3. There are 13 residues in the CDR3. The germline CDR1 and CDR2 sequences are SGHRS and YFSETQ.

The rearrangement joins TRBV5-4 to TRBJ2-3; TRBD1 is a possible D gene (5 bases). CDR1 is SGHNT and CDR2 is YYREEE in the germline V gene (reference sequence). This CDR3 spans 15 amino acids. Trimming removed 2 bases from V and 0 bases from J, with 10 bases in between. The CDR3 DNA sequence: TGTGCCAGCAGCTTTGGGGCTTCTAGCACAGATACGCAGTATTTT. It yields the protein CASSFGASSTDTQYF. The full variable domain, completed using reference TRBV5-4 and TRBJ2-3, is ETGVTQSPTHLIKTRGQQVTLRCSSQSGHNTVSWYQQALGQGPQFIFQYYREEENGRGNFPPRFSGLQFPNYSSELNVNALELDDSALYLCASSFGASSTDTQYFGPGTRLTVL.